What follows are 8 T cell receptor beta chains derived from one specimen sequenced in a study of blood T cell repertoires in COVID-19 (dated by TCRdb to the early 2020s). Library preparation employed the immunoSEQ multiplex PCR assay. Held by TCRdb, this immuneACCESS table contains in-frame sequences only and omits some clones. Under half of the omission traces to an unresolved V gene where checked; the cause of the rest is unknown. This sample lists 110,000 to 150,000 clones; 86% were detected once. Together, the top ten hold approximately 4.5% of the sample. Sequenced sample: PBMCs or T cells enriched from blood (not recorded which). The receptor set was obtained from a man aged 45-65 years who had recovered from COVID-19.

V gene TRBV28 combines with J gene TRBJ1-6; tentative D call: TRBD1 (5 bases). This CDR3 is built from 13 residues. With 3 bases removed from V and 10 bases from J, the gap between germline ends came to 10 bases. Germline values: CDR1 MDHEN, CDR2 SYDVKM. The CDR3 sequence is CASSLQGGSPLHF. The CDR3 nucleotides are TGTGCCAGCAGTTTGCAGGGAGGGTCACCCCTCCACTTT.

In this sample, this clone turned up once. The rearrangement uses TRBV2 and TRBJ1-4; 7 positions match TRBD1. J was trimmed by 2 bases and V by 5 bases; bases with no gene match: 8. Germline V gives CDR1 SNHLY, CDR2 FYNNEI. The CDR3 has 16 residues. The CDR3 DNA sequence: TGTGCCAGCAGTAGAAGACAGGGAAAGACTAATGAAAAACTGTTTTTT. It specifies CASSRRQGKTNEKLFF.

The gene calls are TRBV6-2 or TRBV6-3 and TRBJ1-1; 11 bases align to TRBD1. The CDR3 is 14 amino acids. CDR1 is MNHEY and CDR2 is SVGEGT in the germline V gene. After removal of 4 bases from V and 6 bases from J, the junction contained 4 bases not matched to a gene. DNA for the CDR3: TGTGCCAGCAGTTGGGGACAGGGGGGCGCTGAAGCTTTCTTT. It encodes CASSWGQGGAEAFF.

V gene TRBV19 combines with J gene TRBJ2-5; TRBD2 matches at 9 bases. The CDR3 contains 15 residues. V shed 3 bases and J 3 bases; nucleotides not matched to a gene: 5. Germline V gives CDR1 LNHDA, CDR2 SQIVND (reference sequence). For the CDR3, the DNA is TGTGCCAGTAGTATTTTCGGCGGGGGGGAAGAGACCCAGTACTTC. Protein sequence: CASSIFGGGEETQYF.

The rearrangement joins TRBV5-1 to TRBJ1-1; D gene ambiguous. This CDR3 region has 16 residues. V was clipped by 0 bases and J by 3 bases, with 15 bases between them. Germline CDR1 is SGHRS and CDR2 is YFSETQ. The CDR3 here is CASSLGTVGDYTEAFF. The CDR3 DNA follows: TGCGCCAGCAGCTTGGGAACGGTAGGAGATTACACTGAAGCTTTCTTT.

The chain has TRBV6-5 and TRBJ1-4; no definite D call. The V gene's germline CDR1 is MNHEY and CDR2 SVGAGI. Deletions cut 6 bases from V and 0 bases from J, with 8 bases between. The CDR3 extends over 14 amino acids. CDR3 loop: CASSRLSTNEKLFF. CDR3 coding DNA: TGTGCCAGCAGCCGACTCTCAACTAATGAAAAACTGTTTTTT.

CDR3 amino acids: CASSRQRTGELFF. The CDR3 region has the DNA TGTGCCAGCAGTCGCCAGCGGACCGGGGAGCTGTTTTTT. V gene TRBV7-2 combines with J gene TRBJ2-2; a possible D gene is TRBD2 (5 bases). Trimming shortened V by 6 bases and J by 5 bases, and 10 bases separated the two germline ends. Germline V gene data show CDR1 as SGHTA and CDR2 as FQGNSA. The CDR3 sequence is 13 residues long. The complete variable domain, with remaining parts taken from reference TRBV7-2 and TRBJ2-2, reads GAGVSQSPSNKVTEKGKDVELRCDPISGHTALYWYRQSLGQGLEFLIYFQGNSAPDKSGLPSDRFSAERTGGSVSTLTIQRTQQEDSAVYLCASSRQRTGELFFGEGSRLTVL.

A few counts support this clone. The J gene is TRBJ2-1, the V gene TRBV5-1, with 8 bases that match TRBD2. The CDR3 extends over 14 amino acids. Per the germline V gene, CDR1 is SGHRS and CDR2 is YFSETQ. The ends lost 4 bases at V and 2 bases at J; junction bases unmatched: 2. This CDR3 reads CASSGAGAYNEQFF. The CDR3 coding sequence is TGCGCCAGCAGCGGAGCGGGAGCCTACAATGAGCAGTTCTTC.